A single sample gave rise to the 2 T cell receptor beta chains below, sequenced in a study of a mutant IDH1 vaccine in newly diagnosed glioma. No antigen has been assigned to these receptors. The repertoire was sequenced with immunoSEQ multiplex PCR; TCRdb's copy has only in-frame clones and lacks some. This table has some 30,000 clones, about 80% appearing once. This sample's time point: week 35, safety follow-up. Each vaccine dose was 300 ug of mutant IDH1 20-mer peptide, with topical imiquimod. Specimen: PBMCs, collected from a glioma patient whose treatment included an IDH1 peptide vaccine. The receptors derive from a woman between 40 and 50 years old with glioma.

The CDR3 nucleotides read TGTGCCATCGCCGGGCCTCCTGGGACCGGGGAGCTGTTTTTT. It encodes CAIAGPPGTGELFF. The chain is built from TRBV10-3 and TRBJ2-2; D unresolved. Germline V CDR1 and CDR2: ENHRY, SYGVKD. The CDR3 spans 14 residues. V lost 8 bases and J lost 5, with 15 bases in between.

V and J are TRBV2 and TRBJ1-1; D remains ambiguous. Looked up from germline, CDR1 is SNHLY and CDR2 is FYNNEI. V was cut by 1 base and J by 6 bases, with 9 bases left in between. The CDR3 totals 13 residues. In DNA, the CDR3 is TGTGCCAGCAGTGAAGAGGGTTGGGCTGAAGCTTTCTTT. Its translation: CASSEEGWAEAFF.